This T cell receptor beta chain emerged from a study of cytomegalovirus exposure and HLA in healthy donors. Broader study findings: The study found most TCR sequences rare, yet found some public TCRs in many donors.

This clone was counted between two and nine times. The antigen is undetermined. The repertoire was sequenced with immunoSEQ multiplex PCR; TCRdb's copy has only in-frame clones and lacks some. The sample includes fewer than 200,000 clones, approximately 87% seen only once; the top ten take roughly 5.7%. CDR3 length equals 15 residues. Germline V gives CDR1 SGHAT, CDR2 FQNNGV. J lost 7 bases, V lost 5 bases, and 11 bases had no gene match. A roughly 120-subject validation cohort, separate from the approximately 670-subject first cohort, supplied the donors. The chain uses TRBV11-2 and TRBJ2-7; the match to TRBD1 covers 10 bases. Sequencing was done on a sample of PBMCs. The receptor comes from a woman aged 30 to 39 in good health and CMV-seronegative. The DNA for the CDR3 is TGTGCCAGCAGCCTAATATCCGGGACAGGGGTTGAGCAGTACTTC. It translates to CASSLISGTGVEQYF. Combining the CDR3 with reference TRBV11-2 and TRBJ2-7 gives the whole variable domain EAGVAQSPRYKIIEKRQSVAFWCNPISGHATLYWYQQILGQGPKLLIQFQNNGVVDDSQLPKDRFSAERLKGVDSTLKIQPAKLEDSAVYLCASSLISGTGVEQYFGPGTRLTVT.